A single sample gave rise to the 26 T cell receptor beta chains below, sequenced in a study of neurological immune-mediated disorders. Via MiXCR, TCRdb re-called the 5' RACE reads, giving one row per CDR3 protein. The sample shows around 40,000 distinct CDR3 sequences, 6.5% to 8.5% of them seen only once. Sequences were obtained from CD4+ T cells from blood. Receptor source: a man between 50 and 59 years old in good health.

V is TRBV4-3 and J is TRBJ2-1; TRBD1 agrees at 8 bases. Germline CDR1 reads LGHNA; CDR2 reads YSLEER. After removal of 3 bases from V and 8 bases from J, the junction contained 9 bases not matched to a gene. CDR3 length equals 15 residues. CDR3 nucleotide sequence: TGCGCCAGCAGCCAGGCCGGACAGGGTCGGTATGAGCAGTTCTTC. Amino acid sequence: CASSQAGQGRYEQFF.

The chain has TRBV12-3 or TRBV12-4 and TRBJ2-5; D possibly uses TRBD1 or TRBD2 (5 bases each). This CDR3 comprises 13 residues. Trimming stripped 5 bases from V and 5 bases from J, with 12 bases between. The CDR3: CASSPGPWETQYF. The CDR3 region has the DNA TGTGCCAGCAGTCCGGGGCCGTGGGAGACCCAGTACTTC.

The sample holds a few counts of this clonotype. The gene calls are TRBV28 and TRBJ1-4; D possibly corresponds to TRBD1 (5 bases). This CDR3 has 11 amino acids. The V gene's germline CDR1 is MDHEN and CDR2 SYDVKM. Deletions cut 8 bases from V and 11 bases from J, with 12 bases between. In DNA form, the CDR3 reads TGTGCCAGCTCCGGGACCGTTAAACTGTTTTTT. Translated: CASSGTVKLFF.

This clonotype was seen ten or more times. The chain couples TRBV7-3 to TRBJ2-3, with D possibly being TRBD2 (5 bases). The CDR3 runs to 13 residues. The V and J ends lost 2 bases and 6 bases respectively, with 9 bases between them. Germline loops: CDR1 SGHTA, CDR2 FQGTGA. The CDR3 is CASSLSPGDTQYF. CDR3 DNA sequence: TGTGCCAGCAGCTTATCACCGGGGGATACGCAGTATTTT.

In this sample, this clonotype turned up many times. V and J are TRBV29-1 and TRBJ2-7, with TRBD2 matching over 7 bases. V gave up 7 bases and J gave up 1 base; unmatched junction bases: 7. Germline V gives CDR1 SQVTM, CDR2 ANQGSEA. The CDR3 runs to 13 residues. CDR3 region: CSARMGGSYEQYF. The CDR3 region has the DNA TGCAGCGCCAGGATGGGAGGGTCCTACGAGCAGTACTTC.

This clonotype has a count of ten or more. The chain links TRBV20-1 to TRBJ2-5; 8 bases map to TRBD2. Germline V lookup: CDR1 DFQATT, CDR2 SNEGSKA (reference sequence). CDR3 size: 11 residues. CDR3 nucleotide sequence: TGCAGAGCGGGGGCGGGGGAGACCCAGTACTTC. It yields the protein CRAGAGETQYF.

This clonotype was counted many times. This chain connects TRBV5-6 to TRBJ1-4; TRBD1 matches 10 bases. The V and J ends lost 4 bases and 11 bases, in that order; junction bases with no gene match: 11. The germline gives CDR1 SGHDT, CDR2 YYEEEE. The CDR3 sequence is 15 residues long. Here the CDR3 reads CASSNDRGRSGKLFF. CDR3 coding DNA: TGTGCCAGCAGCAACGACAGGGGGCGTTCCGGGAAACTGTTTTTT.

The rearrangement uses TRBV7-2 and TRBJ1-2; D perhaps matches TRBD1 (5 bases). The germline gives CDR1 SGHTA, CDR2 FQGNSA. Trimming took 5 bases from V and 8 from J, leaving 15 bases between them. This CDR3 is 13 amino acids long. CDR3 residues: CASSHSQGGGYTF. DNA for the CDR3: TGTGCCAGCAGCCACAGTCAGGGTGGCGGCTACACCTTC.

This clonotype was detected many times. This rearrangement joins TRBV24-1 to TRBJ1-1; D not certain. The V end lost 6 bases, the J end lost 5 bases, and 6 bases lay between the germline ends. This CDR3 contains 11 residues. Germline V gene sequence: CDR1 KGHDR, CDR2 SFDVKD. The CDR3: CATSKNTEAFF. CDR3 nucleotides: TGTGCCACCAGTAAGAATACTGAAGCTTTCTTT.

The gene calls are TRBV5-6 and TRBJ2-2; 8 bases match TRBD1. The CDR3 is made up of 15 amino acids. Germline V gives CDR1 SGHDT, CDR2 YYEEEE. Germline trimming cut 4 bases from V and 0 bases from J; bases unmatched to any gene: 2. CDR3 bases: TGTGCCAGCAGCCCGACAGGGGCGAACACCGGGGAGCTGTTTTTT. Its translation is CASSPTGANTGELFF.

This clonotype was seen at least ten times. V gene TRBV5-1 combines with J gene TRBJ2-1; 7 bases are a match to TRBD1. J was trimmed by 9 bases and V by 1 base; bases with no gene match: 4. The CDR3 length is 13 residues. Per germline, CDR1 SGHRS and CDR2 YFSETQ. As DNA, the CDR3 is TGCGCCAGCAGCTTGAGGGGGCAGAGTGAGCAGTTCTTC. It encodes CASSLRGQSEQFF.

This clonotype has at least ten counts. The rearrangement uses TRBV15 and TRBJ2-1; 7 bases match TRBD1. Germline V gene sequence: CDR1 LNHNV, CDR2 YYDKDF (reference sequence). The J segment lost 10 bases and the V segment lost 1 base, leaving 16 bases of the junction unmatched. CDR3 length: 17 amino acids. CDR3 residues: CATSRARVGTAVSEQFF. CDR3 DNA: TGTGCCACCAGCAGAGCAAGGGTGGGGACAGCAGTATCCGAGCAGTTCTTC.

This clonotype was detected ten times or more. This chain uses TRBV4-1 with TRBJ2-1; 7 nucleotides agree with TRBD2. Germline V lookup: CDR1 MGHRA, CDR2 YSYEKL. Germline trimming cut 4 bases from V and 4 bases from J; bases unmatched to any gene: 4. The CDR3 contains 14 residues. The CDR3 sequence: CASSRDYFYNEQFF. The CDR3 nucleotides are TGCGCCAGCAGCCGGGACTACTTTTACAATGAGCAGTTCTTC.

This clonotype was seen at least ten times. CDR3 DNA: TGTGCCAGCAGCCGGGGGGAGACCCAGTACTTC. It encodes CASSRGETQYF. The chain couples TRBV5-5 to TRBJ2-5; TRBD2 might be the D (6 bases). The V gene's germline CDR1 is SGHKS and CDR2 YYEKEE (reference sequence). V lost 4 bases to trimming and J lost 5 bases, with 6 bases between them. The CDR3 sequence is 11 residues long.

In its sample, this clonotype was seen many times. The chain couples TRBV6-5 to TRBJ2-3, with a weak D call TRBD2 (6 bases). CDR1 is MNHEY and CDR2 is SVGAGI in the germline V gene. Trimming left V 6 bases short and J 2 bases short, with 12 bases between. CDR3 length: 14 amino acids. This CDR3 reads CASRRLVSTDTQYF. CDR3 nucleotide sequence: TGTGCCAGCAGACGACTAGTTTCCACAGATACGCAGTATTTT.

In its sample, this clonotype was seen many times. The gene calls are TRBV20-1 and TRBJ2-1; TRBD2 agrees at 7 bases. Germline CDR1 is DFQATT and CDR2 is SNEGSKA (reference sequence). Trimming cost V 1 base and J 5 bases; bases outside gene matches: 8. CDR3 length: 15 residues. The CDR3 loop reads CSARGVGGLNNEQFF. CDR3 DNA sequence: TGCAGTGCTAGAGGGGTTGGGGGACTAAACAATGAGCAGTTCTTC.

The sample holds many counts of this clonotype. This chain links TRBV7-8 with TRBJ2-2; D possibly corresponds to TRBD2 (6 bases). There are 16 residues in the CDR3. Trimming left V 3 bases short and J 1 base short, with 12 bases between. Germline values: CDR1 SGHVS, CDR2 FQNEAQ. The CDR3 bases are TGTGCCAGCAGCTTTGGGAGGACGGGGAACACCGGGGAGCTGTTTTTT. The encoded protein is CASSFGRTGNTGELFF.

This clonotype showed up many times. The chain uses TRBV4-1 and TRBJ2-5; D is unresolved. The V and J ends lost 0 bases and 5 bases respectively, with 16 bases between them. This CDR3 region has 16 residues. Germline CDR1 MGHRA, CDR2 YSYEKL. CDR3 loop: CASSQDGRRERETQYF. The DNA for the CDR3 is TGCGCCAGCAGCCAAGACGGAAGACGCGAAAGGGAGACCCAGTACTTC.

This clonotype showed up many times. The chain's CDR3 is CAISLTSMDTQYF. The CDR3 coding sequence is TGTGCCATCAGCTTGACTAGCATGGATACGCAGTATTTT. This chain joins TRBV10-3 and TRBJ2-3; 7 bases are shared with TRBD2. Germline values: CDR1 ENHRY, CDR2 SYGVKD. The CDR3 spans 13 residues. V lost 6 bases to trimming and J lost 6 bases; unmatched junction nucleotides: 6.

Many counts were recorded for this clonotype. The CDR3 sequence is CASSRDGGPDTQYF. The CDR3 nucleotides read TGTGCCAGCAGTCGGGATGGAGGGCCAGATACGCAGTATTTT. The chain uses TRBV12-3 or TRBV12-4 and TRBJ2-3, with a possible D match to TRBD2 (6 bases). This CDR3 has 14 amino acids. Trimming cost V 5 bases and J 4 bases, with 13 bases left between them.

This clonotype came up many times. The chain links TRBV5-1 to TRBJ2-1, with D perhaps TRBD2 (6 bases). Trimming took 4 bases from V and 1 from J, leaving 12 bases between them. CDR1 and CDR2 (germline): SGHRS, YFSETQ. The CDR3 contains 15 residues. The chain's CDR3 is CASSLSGVSYNEQFF. DNA for the CDR3: TGCGCCAGCAGCCTGTCGGGAGTGTCCTACAATGAGCAGTTCTTC.

This clonotype was detected ten times or more. This chain connects TRBV7-8 to TRBJ2-3; D gene uncertain. CDR1 is SGHVS, CDR2 FQNEAQ, per germline. V lost 5 bases and J 3 bases, leaving 15 bases between the germline ends. The CDR3 totals 15 residues. The chain's CDR3 is CASSRRRFGTDTQYF. CDR3 nucleotides: TGTGCCAGCAGCCGCCGGAGATTTGGAACAGATACGCAGTATTTT.

By share of the sample, this clonotype is medium-sized. V usage is TRBV6-6 and J usage is TRBJ2-5, with no clear D. The germline V gene has CDR1 MNHNY and CDR2 SVGAGI (reference sequence). V was pared by 6 bases and J by 2 bases, with 4 bases between. This CDR3 is built from 11 residues. CDR3: CASSPQETQYF. The CDR3 region has the DNA TGTGCCAGCAGCCCACAAGAGACCCAGTACTTC.

This clonotype has at least ten counts. The gene calls are TRBV5-1 and TRBJ1-5; maybe TRBD1 (5 bases). The CDR3 runs to 14 residues. CDR1 and CDR2 from the germline V gene are SGHRS and YFSETQ. Trimming shortened V by 4 bases and J by 5 bases, and 13 bases separated the two germline ends. Here the CDR3 reads CASSRRGGDQPQHF. DNA for the CDR3: TGCGCCAGCAGCCGCCGGGGCGGGGATCAGCCCCAGCATTTT.

This clonotype was seen ten or more times. The chain employs TRBV20-1 and TRBJ2-1, with D unclear. CDR1 is DFQATT, CDR2 SNEGSKA, per germline (reference sequence). Deletions cut 0 bases from V and 13 bases from J, with 10 bases between. CDR3 length: 11 residues. The CDR3 is CSARDHRLQFF. CDR3 bases: TGCAGTGCTAGAGATCATAGACTCCAGTTCTTC.

In this sample, this clonotype turned up many times. The rearrangement joins TRBV7-2 to TRBJ2-3; 12 bases match TRBD2. J was trimmed by 5 bases and V by 0 bases; bases with no gene match: 3. The CDR3 is 16 residues long. Per germline, CDR1 SGHTA and CDR2 FQGNSA. DNA for the CDR3: TGTGCCAGCAGCTTAGCGACTAGCGGGAGCTTAGATACGCAGTATTTT. Its protein product is CASSLATSGSLDTQYF.